The clone carrying this T cell receptor (beta chain) has just a few counts. Its target is unknown. Trimming cost V 0 bases and J 2 bases, with 11 bases left between them. CDR3 length: 16 amino acids. Germline CDR1 MGHRA, CDR2 YSYEKL. Profiling relied on immunoSEQ multiplex PCR, and the TCRdb table lists in-frame clones only, not all of them. The repertoire holds over 1,000 clones, with roughly two fifths as singletons. The data stem from a study of T cells in localized non-small cell lung cancer. Study-level results: Adjacent uninvolved lung tissue had the highest T cell clonality, exceeding tumor.

The chain is built from TRBV4-1 and TRBJ1-5; D gene uncertain. Source: lung tumor tissue, taken before any cancer treatment. This receptor was identified in a woman between 35 and 75 years old with stage I lung adenocarcinoma. In nucleotides, the CDR3 is TGCGCCAGCAGCCAAGACCGGGCCTCCGGCAATCAGCCCCAGCATTTT. Translated: CASSQDRASGNQPQHF.